The following is a T cell receptor beta chain sequence with its context. What it binds is not known. Looked up from germline, CDR1 is LGHNA and CDR2 is YSLEER. Trimming removed 0 bases from V and 0 bases from J; junction bases left unmatched: 7. This CDR3 is built from 18 residues. This sample was included in a study of STAT5B mutations in CD4+ large granular lymphocyte leukemia. Study-wide findings and caveats: Without putative leukemic clones, patient CD4-sorted repertoires remained more clonal than healthy CD4+ repertoires.

Data came from immunoSEQ multiplex PCR; TCRdb stores just in-frame clones and leaves some out. The table shows 30,000 to 40,000 clones, with about 80% occurring only once. Sequences were obtained from CD4+ T cells from blood buffy coats. The clonotype was recovered from a human donor in good health. This rearrangement joins TRBV4-3 to TRBJ2-3; 9 nucleotides line up with TRBD2. CDR3 residues: CASSQEGGLAGSTDTQYF. The DNA for the CDR3 is TGCGCCAGCAGCCAAGAAGGGGGGCTAGCGGGGAGCACAGATACGCAGTATTTT.